Sequencing of this T cell receptor beta chain was carried out in a study of blood T cell repertoires in COVID-19. As handled by the study authors: For nucleated cells, counts were estimated from reference gene primer amplification. The protocol was immunoSEQ multiplex PCR, while the TCRdb copy is restricted to in-frame clones and leaves out a portion. That table gives V, J and clone size, and the DNA gave D and trimming. The sample has around 300,000 clones; 85% to 90% are singletons. V was clipped by 1 base and J by 3 bases, with 15 bases between them. Germline V gene data show CDR1 as KGHSH and CDR2 as LQKENI. The CDR3 contains 16 residues.

V and J are TRBV18 and TRBJ1-1; D is ambiguous. The sample was PBMCs or T cells enriched from blood (not recorded which). The TCR originated in a woman aged 18-35 years who had recovered from COVID-19. CDR3 nucleotide sequence: TGTGCCAGCTCACCACTTTTCCGGGGAGAGGACACTGAAGCTTTCTTT. Residues: CASSPLFRGEDTEAFF.